This TCR beta chain was profiled in a study of blood T cell repertoires in COVID-19. About the study: The United States, Italy and Spain provided the acute and convalescent COVID-19 samples. Sources were T cells, B-cell-depleted T cells, or PBMCs; the material itself was cDNA or gDNA.

Profiling relied on immunoSEQ multiplex PCR, and the TCRdb table lists in-frame clones only, not all of them. The sample has about 150,000 clones, roughly 89% seen once. This CDR3 contains 14 residues. CDR1 and CDR2 from the germline V gene are MDHEN and SYDVKM. The V gene end was trimmed by 7 bases and the J gene end by 7 bases; junction bases not matched to a gene: 12. The sequenced sample consisted of peripheral blood. This TCR was recovered from a woman in her 50s with active or convalescent COVID-19. This chain connects TRBV28 to TRBJ2-7; 8 bases are shared with TRBD2. The CDR3 region is CASKRGGDLLEQYF. The CDR3 DNA follows: TGTGCCAGCAAACGGGGGGGCGACCTTTTAGAGCAGTACTTC.